This T cell receptor beta chain stems from a study of shared clonotypes between healthy human individuals. The method was immunoSEQ multiplex PCR; TCRdb's version includes in-frame clones alone and lacks a portion of them. The profile shows 780,000 or so clones, about two thirds of them singletons. CDR1 and CDR2 (germline): MGHRA, YSYEKL. CDR3 length: 14 residues. Trimming cost V 0 bases and J 4 bases, with 9 bases left between them. The TCR comes from a young woman in good health. The sequencing input was memory CD4+ T cells sorted from blood. Documented subset: CD45RA-negative fraction. This chain links TRBV4-1 with TRBJ1-2; TRBD1 is a possible D gene (5 bases). In DNA, the CDR3 is TGCGCCAGCAGCCAAGATTTGCAGGGCTATGGCTACACCTTC. It yields the protein CASSQDLQGYGYTF.